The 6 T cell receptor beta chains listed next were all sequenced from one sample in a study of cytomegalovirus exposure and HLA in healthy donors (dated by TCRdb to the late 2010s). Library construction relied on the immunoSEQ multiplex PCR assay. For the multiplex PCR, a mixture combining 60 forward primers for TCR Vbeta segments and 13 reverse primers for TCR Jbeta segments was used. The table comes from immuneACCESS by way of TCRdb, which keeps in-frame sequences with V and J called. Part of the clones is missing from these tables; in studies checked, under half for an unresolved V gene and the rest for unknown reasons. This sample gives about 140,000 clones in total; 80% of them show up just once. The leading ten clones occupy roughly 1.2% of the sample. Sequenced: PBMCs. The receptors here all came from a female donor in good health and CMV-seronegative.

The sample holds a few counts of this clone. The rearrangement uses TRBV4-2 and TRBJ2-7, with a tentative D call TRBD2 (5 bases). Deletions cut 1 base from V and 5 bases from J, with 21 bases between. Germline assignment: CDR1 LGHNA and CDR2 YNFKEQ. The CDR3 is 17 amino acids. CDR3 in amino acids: CASSQGQGATGIHEQYF. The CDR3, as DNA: TGTGCCAGCAGCCAAGGGCAAGGAGCAACGGGGATCCACGAGCAGTACTTC.

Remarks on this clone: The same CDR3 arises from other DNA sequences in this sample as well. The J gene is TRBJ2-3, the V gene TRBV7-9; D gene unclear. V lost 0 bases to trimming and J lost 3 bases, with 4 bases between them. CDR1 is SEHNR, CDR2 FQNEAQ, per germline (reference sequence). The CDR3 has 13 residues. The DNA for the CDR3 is TGTGCCAGCAGCTTAGCGTCTACAGATACGCAGTATTTT. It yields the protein CASSLASTDTQYF.

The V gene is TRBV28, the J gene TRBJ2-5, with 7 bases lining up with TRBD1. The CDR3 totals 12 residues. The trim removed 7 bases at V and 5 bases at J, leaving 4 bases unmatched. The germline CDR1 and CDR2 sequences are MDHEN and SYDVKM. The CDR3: CASKHRGETQYF. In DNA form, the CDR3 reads TGTGCCAGCAAACACAGGGGCGAGACCCAGTACTTC.

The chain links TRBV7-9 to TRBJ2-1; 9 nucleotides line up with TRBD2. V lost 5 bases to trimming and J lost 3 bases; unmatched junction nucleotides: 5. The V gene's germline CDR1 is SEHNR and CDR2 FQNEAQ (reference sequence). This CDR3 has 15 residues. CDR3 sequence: CASSKGTSSYNEQFF. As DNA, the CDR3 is TGTGCCAGCAGCAAGGGGACTAGCAGCTACAATGAGCAGTTCTTC.

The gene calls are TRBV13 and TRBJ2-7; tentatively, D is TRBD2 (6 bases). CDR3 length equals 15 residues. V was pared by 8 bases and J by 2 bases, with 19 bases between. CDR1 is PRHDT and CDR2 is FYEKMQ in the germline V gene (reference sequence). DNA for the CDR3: TGTGCCAGCCTAAACCGGGACTCTAACCCCTACGAGCAGTACTTC. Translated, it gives CASLNRDSNPYEQYF. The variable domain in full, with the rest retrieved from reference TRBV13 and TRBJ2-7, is AAGVIQSPRHLIKEKRETATLKCYPIPRHDTVYWYQQGPGQDPQFLISFYEKMQSDKGSIPDRFSAQQFSDYHSELNMSSLELGDSALYFCASLNRDSNPYEQYFGPGTRLTVT.

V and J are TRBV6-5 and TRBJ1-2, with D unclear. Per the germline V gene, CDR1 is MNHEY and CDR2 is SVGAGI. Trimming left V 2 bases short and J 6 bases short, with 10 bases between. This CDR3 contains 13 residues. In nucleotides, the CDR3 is TGTGCCAGCAGTTACCGCCGGAGAGATGGCTACACCTTC. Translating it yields CASSYRRRDGYTF.